This TCR beta chain was sequenced in a study of blood T cell repertoires in COVID-19. Study at large: Both acute and convalescent COVID-19 samples were obtained from the United States, Italy and Spain. Nucleic acid was either cDNA or gDNA, and it came from T cells, B-cell-depleted T cells, or PBMCs.

In the source study's methods: Amplified reference gene primers provided the basis for estimating nucleated cell counts. Assay used: immunoSEQ multiplex PCR; TCRdb lists only in-frame clones, some missing. V, J and clone size are taken as reported in that table, and D and trimming were inferred from the DNA itself. The sample shows roughly 100,000 clones, roughly 79% of them seen only once. The CDR3 runs to 13 residues. Germline CDR1 is LNHDA and CDR2 is SQIVND (reference sequence). V dropped 9 bases and J dropped 2; count of bases not matched to a gene: 4. The sequenced sample consisted of peripheral blood. This clonotype was sampled from a woman aged 70-85 years with acute or convalescent COVID-19. The rearrangement links TRBV19 to TRBJ2-5, with TRBD2 identical over 9 bases. The CDR3 here is CASGLALQETQYF. Written as DNA, the CDR3 is TGTGCCAGCGGACTAGCGCTACAAGAGACCCAGTACTTC.